One sample yielded the 29 T cell receptor beta chains listed below, sequenced in a study of shared clonotypes between healthy human individuals. Profiled with immunoSEQ multiplex PCR; TCRdb holds only in-frame clones, not every one. The sample consists of 980,000 or so clones, 76% of them appearing once. The specimen was memory CD4+ T cells sorted from blood. Subset reported: CD45RA-negative fraction. The origin of the receptors is a man between 18 and 35 years old in good health.

V and J are TRBV5-1 and TRBJ2-3; D gene unclear. This CDR3 has 15 amino acids. CDR1 is SGHRS, CDR2 YFSETQ, per germline. V shed 2 bases and J shed 1 base, with 11 bases lying between them. CDR3 region: CASSLGSLRTDTQYF. The CDR3 region has the DNA TGCGCCAGCAGCTTAGGGTCTTTGCGCACAGATACGCAGTATTTT.

This clone came up a few times. V is TRBV7-9 and J is TRBJ1-5; 7 positions agree with TRBD1. CDR1 SEHNR and CDR2 FQNEAQ come from the germline V gene (reference sequence). V lost 5 bases, J lost 1 base, and 2 bases stayed unmatched. The CDR3 is 14 amino acids. As DNA, the CDR3 is TGTGCCAGCAGCCGACAGGGCAGCAATCAGCCCCAGCATTTT. This translates into CASSRQGSNQPQHF.

The chain uses TRBV2 and TRBJ2-5, with D tentatively TRBD1 (6 bases). Germline values: CDR1 SNHLY, CDR2 FYNNEI. Trimming left V 7 bases short and J 7 bases short, with 7 bases between. The CDR3 runs 10 residues. The CDR3: CASTQGTQYF. DNA of the CDR3: TGTGCCAGCACACAGGGGACCCAGTACTTC.

The chain carries TRBV5-5 and TRBJ2-3, with 8 bases matching TRBD2. V was pared by 0 bases and J by 2 bases, with 2 bases of the junction left unmatched. The CDR3 has 15 residues. Germline-derived CDR1 and CDR2 are SGHKS and YYEKEE (reference sequence). The CDR3 sequence: CASSLGSGITDTQYF. Here the CDR3 DNA reads TGTGCCAGCAGCTTGGGTAGCGGGATCACAGATACGCAGTATTTT.

This clone showed up just once. The gene calls are TRBV7-8 and TRBJ2-3; D unclear. The CDR3 is made up of 15 amino acids. Trimming removed 4 bases from V and 6 bases from J, with 17 bases in between. CDR1 SGHVS and CDR2 FQNEAQ come from the germline V gene. This CDR3 reads CASSSDGNLVDTQYF. DNA for the CDR3: TGTGCCAGCAGCTCGGACGGCAATCTGGTGGATACGCAGTATTTT.

The table lists this clone with a few counts. The same CDR3 arises from other DNA sequences in this sample as well. The V and J genes are TRBV6-5 and TRBJ1-5; D uncertain. Germline V gene lookup returns CDR1 MNHEY and CDR2 SVGAGI. The CDR3 totals 13 residues. Trimming took off 3 bases at V and 1 base at J, with 4 bases between the two ends. The CDR3 coding sequence is TGTGCCAGCAGTTATTCCAGCAATCAGCCCCAGCATTTT. It yields the protein CASSYSSNQPQHF.

V gene TRBV11-3 combines with J gene TRBJ1-6, with D hard to call. V dropped 4 bases and J dropped 2 bases, with 0 bases sitting between them. The CDR3 is 12 residues long. The V gene's germline CDR1 is SGHNT and CDR2 YENEEA. The CDR3 nucleotides read TGTGCCAGCAGCTCCTATAATTCACCCCTCCACTTT. Its protein product is CASSSYNSPLHF.

The chain links TRBV28 to TRBJ1-5; possible D gene TRBD1, 5 bases. In germline, CDR1 is MDHEN, CDR2 SYDVKM. Trimming took off 6 bases at V and 7 bases at J, with 13 bases between the two ends. The CDR3 loop spans 13 amino acids. The CDR3, as DNA: TGTGCCAGCAGGCCTGGGGCGAAACAGCCCCAGCATTTT. As protein: CASRPGAKQPQHF.

Comments on this clone: A far more abundant clone sits one base away, making this likely a read error. The sample holds other DNA sequences that translate to the same CDR3. The chain couples TRBV2 to TRBJ1-1; no clear D gene. The V gene's germline CDR1 is SNHLY and CDR2 FYNNEI. V was trimmed by 4 bases and J by 1 base, leaving 7 bases between them. The CDR3 has 13 amino acids. CDR3 protein: CASSGRQNTEAFF. In DNA, the CDR3 is TGTGCCAGCAGTGGACGGCAGAACACTGAAGCTTTCTTT.

The J gene is TRBJ2-2, the V gene TRBV10-3; D is uncertain. Trimming took off 3 bases at V and 6 bases at J, with 8 bases between the two ends. The germline gives CDR1 ENHRY, CDR2 SYGVKD. CDR3 length equals 13 residues. CDR3 protein: CAISDQPAGELFF. As DNA, the CDR3 is TGTGCCATCAGTGATCAACCGGCCGGGGAGCTGTTTTTT.

This sequence joins TRBV30 and TRBJ1-2; D is perhaps TRBD1 (5 bases). Trimming shortened V by 2 bases and J by 7 bases, and 11 bases separated the two germline ends. The CDR3 runs to 12 residues. CDR1 is GTSNPN and CDR2 is SVGIG in the germline V gene (reference sequence). The DNA for the CDR3 is TGTGCCTGGAGTACGGGGGGAACTGGCTACACCTTC. This encodes CAWSTGGTGYTF.

The chain uses TRBV19 and TRBJ1-2, with 7 bases matching TRBD1. Per the germline V gene, CDR1 is LNHDA and CDR2 is SQIVND (reference sequence). The CDR3 is 14 residues long. The V segment lost 7 bases and the J segment 4 bases; nucleotides outside the gene matches: 9. The CDR3 region is CASISTGDFYGYTF. The CDR3 DNA sequence: TGTGCCAGTATTTCCACAGGGGACTTCTATGGCTACACCTTC.

This chain links TRBV6-9 with TRBJ2-3; D unresolved. Trimming removed 11 bases at V and 4 bases at J, with 7 bases between. Per the germline V gene, CDR1 is MNHGY and CDR2 is SVAAGI. CDR3 size: 10 residues. CDR3 amino acids: CARTADTQYF. The CDR3 DNA sequence: TGTGCCCGCACGGCAGATACGCAGTATTTT.

This clone was seen a few times. The chain recombines TRBV27 with TRBJ1-6, with D tentatively TRBD1 (6 bases). CDR1 and CDR2 (germline): MNHEY, SMNVEV (reference sequence). V dropped 6 bases and J dropped 1 base, with 7 bases sitting between them. The length of the CDR3 is 14 residues. The CDR3 DNA follows: TGTGCCAGCAGACAGGGATCCTATAATTCACCCCTCCACTTT. Residues: CASRQGSYNSPLHF.

V gene TRBV2 combines with J gene TRBJ2-2; no definite D call. The germline V and J ends were trimmed by 6 bases and 5 bases, with 7 bases remaining between them. CDR1 is SNHLY and CDR2 is FYNNEI in the germline V gene. CDR3 length: 12 amino acids. The CDR3 here is CASSLRTGELFF. CDR3 nucleotides: TGTGCCAGCAGCCTTCGGACCGGGGAGCTGTTTTTT.

This clone showed up just a few times. The chain recombines TRBV6-6 with TRBJ1-5, with D uncertain. There are 14 residues in the CDR3. Trimming cost V 0 bases and J 7 bases, with 10 bases left between them. The germline gives CDR1 MNHNY, CDR2 SVGAGI (reference sequence). In DNA, the CDR3 is TGTGCCAGCAGTTACTCTGCAGGAACCCAGCCCCAGCATTTT. Translated: CASSYSAGTQPQHF.

The chain couples TRBV30 to TRBJ1-1; 7 bases line up with TRBD1. From germline, CDR1 is GTSNPN and CDR2 SVGIG (reference sequence). V lost 1 base and J lost 6; bases outside the gene matches: 5. CDR3 length equals 13 residues. The CDR3 is CAWSGQGDAEAFF. The CDR3 DNA reads as TGTGCCTGGAGTGGACAGGGAGACGCTGAAGCTTTCTTT.

The chain joins TRBV23-1 to TRBJ2-7; no reliable D call. TRBV23-1 is assigned to the ORF class and has an uncertain function. The CDR3 loop spans 12 amino acids. Trimming removed 8 bases at V and 3 bases at J, with 11 bases between. The chain's CDR3 is CASGRANYEQYF. CDR3 sequence (DNA): TGCGCCAGCGGCCGGGCCAACTACGAGCAGTACTTC.

The J gene is TRBJ2-5, the V gene TRBV29-1; 8 positions agree with TRBD1. Germline-derived CDR1 and CDR2 are SQVTM and ANQGSEA. Trimming cost V 6 bases and J 11 bases; bases outside gene matches: 14. CDR3 length: 13 residues. The CDR3 DNA reads as TGCAGCGTGAGGGTGACAGGGGATGGGGAGCAGTACTTC. As protein: CSVRVTGDGEQYF.

This sequence joins TRBV28 and TRBJ1-1; TRBD1 aligns across 8 bases. The junction had 8 bases not matched to a gene; V was cut back by 5 bases and J by 0 bases. CDR3 length equals 16 residues. CDR1 and CDR2 from the germline V gene are MDHEN and SYDVKM. The CDR3 region is CASSRDRGRVNTEAFF. As DNA, the CDR3 is TGTGCCAGCAGTCGAGACAGGGGAAGGGTGAACACTGAAGCTTTCTTT.

The chain uses TRBV7-2 and TRBJ1-6; 7 bases fit TRBD1. Germline V CDR1 and CDR2: SGHTA, FQGNSA. The CDR3 runs 17 residues. V was pared by 1 base and J by 0 bases, with 3 bases of the junction left unmatched. The CDR3 DNA is TGTGCCAGCAGCTTAGAGGGACAGAGCTCCTATAATTCACCCCTCCACTTT. It specifies CASSLEGQSSYNSPLHF.

This clone appeared a single time. At the DNA level, this CDR3 is encoded by other sequences in the same sample as well. This rearrangement joins TRBV5-1 to TRBJ1-5; a weak D match, TRBD1 (5 bases). Trimming cost V 4 bases and J 0 bases, with 11 bases left between them. The length of the CDR3 is 15 residues. Germline CDR1 is SGHRS and CDR2 is YFSETQ. CDR3 sequence: CASSPTGNSNQPQHF. CDR3 DNA: TGCGCCAGCAGCCCTACAGGAAATAGCAATCAGCCCCAGCATTTT.

The V gene is TRBV29-1, the J gene TRBJ2-6, with D hard to call. Trimming pared 6 bases from V and 0 bases from J, leaving 12 bases between. In germline, CDR1 is SQVTM, CDR2 ANQGSEA. The CDR3 spans 15 residues. The chain's CDR3 is CSVPGWGSGANVLTF. CDR3 nucleotide sequence: TGCAGCGTGCCCGGGTGGGGCTCTGGGGCCAACGTCCTGACTTTC.

This sequence joins TRBV7-9 and TRBJ2-3; D may correspond to TRBD1 or TRBD2 (5 bases each). This CDR3 has 15 residues. Per the germline V gene, CDR1 is SEHNR and CDR2 is FQNEAQ (reference sequence). The V end was cut by 5 bases, the J end by 5 bases, with 17 bases between. CDR3 in DNA: TGTGCCAGCAGCCCTACGGGCCGAGGGGAAGATACGCAGTATTTT. Translated: CASSPTGRGEDTQYF.

This clone was detected a few times. V usage is TRBV29-1 and J usage is TRBJ1-1; 8 bases align to TRBD1. In germline, CDR1 is SQVTM, CDR2 ANQGSEA. The length of the CDR3 is 14 residues. V was clipped by 7 bases and J by 3 bases; unmatched bases: 10. CDR3 amino acids: CSARQGTKDTEAFF. The CDR3 DNA reads as TGCAGCGCTCGACAGGGGACGAAGGACACTGAAGCTTTCTTT.

The chain has TRBV6-6 and TRBJ1-4, with D perhaps TRBD1 (5 bases). Germline CDR1 is MNHNY and CDR2 is SVGAGI (reference sequence). The CDR3 totals 15 residues. V was trimmed by 2 bases and J by 4 bases, leaving 11 bases between them. For the CDR3, the DNA is TGTGCCAGCAGTTACGGAGGGACGGATAATGAAAAACTGTTTTTT. It specifies CASSYGGTDNEKLFF.

The chain has TRBV5-1 and TRBJ2-7; a weak D match, TRBD1 (6 bases). The V gene lost 0 bases and the J gene lost 4 bases, with 14 bases spanning the gap. The CDR3 is made up of 15 amino acids. Germline V lookup: CDR1 SGHRS, CDR2 YFSETQ. CDR3 amino acids: CASSLAFGGEYEQYF. The CDR3 DNA reads as TGCGCCAGCAGCTTGGCCTTTGGGGGCGAATACGAGCAGTACTTC.

To note about this clone: The sample contains more than one DNA sequence encoding this CDR3. The chain couples TRBV10-3 to TRBJ2-7, with a weak D call TRBD2 (6 bases). In germline, CDR1 is ENHRY, CDR2 SYGVKD. Trimming took 2 bases from V and 4 from J, leaving 6 bases between them. This CDR3 region has 12 residues. CDR3: CAISEGGYEQYF. CDR3 in DNA: TGTGCCATCAGTGAGGGAGGGTACGAGCAGTACTTC.

This chain joins TRBV5-4 and TRBJ2-5; 9 nucleotides align to TRBD2. The junction had 7 bases not matched to a gene; V was cut back by 3 bases and J by 4 bases. The CDR3 consists of 15 residues. Germline V CDR1 and CDR2: SGHNT, YYREEE (reference sequence). The CDR3 region is CASSSEGTSLETQYF. DNA for the CDR3: TGTGCCAGCAGCTCCGAAGGGACTAGCTTAGAGACCCAGTACTTC.